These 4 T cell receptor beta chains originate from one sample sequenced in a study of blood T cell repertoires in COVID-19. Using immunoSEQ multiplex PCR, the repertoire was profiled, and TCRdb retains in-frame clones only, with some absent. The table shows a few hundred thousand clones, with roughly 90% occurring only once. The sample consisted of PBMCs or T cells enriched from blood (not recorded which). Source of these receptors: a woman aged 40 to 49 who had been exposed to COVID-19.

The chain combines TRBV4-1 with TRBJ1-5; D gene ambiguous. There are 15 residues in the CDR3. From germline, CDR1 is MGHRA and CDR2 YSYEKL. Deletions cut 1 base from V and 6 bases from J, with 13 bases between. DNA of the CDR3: TGCGCCAGCAGCCAAGTATACCCCATCGGTCAGCCCCAGCATTTT. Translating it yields CASSQVYPIGQPQHF.

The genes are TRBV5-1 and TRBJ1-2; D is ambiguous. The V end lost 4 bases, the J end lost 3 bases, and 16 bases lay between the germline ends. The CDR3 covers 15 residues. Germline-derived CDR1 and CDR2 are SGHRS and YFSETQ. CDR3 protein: CASSPGPDTYYGYTF. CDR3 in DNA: TGCGCCAGCAGCCCAGGCCCCGACACATACTATGGCTACACCTTC.

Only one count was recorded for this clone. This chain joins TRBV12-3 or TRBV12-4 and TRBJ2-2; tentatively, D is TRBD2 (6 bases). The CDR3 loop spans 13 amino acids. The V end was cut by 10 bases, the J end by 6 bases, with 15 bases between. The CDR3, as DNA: TGTGCCATTTCTCGGGGGAGGTCCGGGGAGCTGTTTTTT. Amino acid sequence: CAISRGRSGELFF.

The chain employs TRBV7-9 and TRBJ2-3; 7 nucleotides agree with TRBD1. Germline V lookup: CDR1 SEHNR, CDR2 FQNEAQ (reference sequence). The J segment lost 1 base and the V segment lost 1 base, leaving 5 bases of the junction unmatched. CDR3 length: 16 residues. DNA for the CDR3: TGTGCCAGCAGCTTAGGAGAAGGGGGCGGCACAGATACGCAGTATTTT. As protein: CASSLGEGGGTDTQYF. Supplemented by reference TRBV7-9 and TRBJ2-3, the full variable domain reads DTGVSQNPRHKITKRGQNVTFRCDPISEHNRLYWYRQTLGQGPEFLTYFQNEAQLEKSRLLSDRFSAERPKGSFSTLEIQRTEQGDSAMYLCASSLGEGGGTDTQYFGPGTRLTVL.